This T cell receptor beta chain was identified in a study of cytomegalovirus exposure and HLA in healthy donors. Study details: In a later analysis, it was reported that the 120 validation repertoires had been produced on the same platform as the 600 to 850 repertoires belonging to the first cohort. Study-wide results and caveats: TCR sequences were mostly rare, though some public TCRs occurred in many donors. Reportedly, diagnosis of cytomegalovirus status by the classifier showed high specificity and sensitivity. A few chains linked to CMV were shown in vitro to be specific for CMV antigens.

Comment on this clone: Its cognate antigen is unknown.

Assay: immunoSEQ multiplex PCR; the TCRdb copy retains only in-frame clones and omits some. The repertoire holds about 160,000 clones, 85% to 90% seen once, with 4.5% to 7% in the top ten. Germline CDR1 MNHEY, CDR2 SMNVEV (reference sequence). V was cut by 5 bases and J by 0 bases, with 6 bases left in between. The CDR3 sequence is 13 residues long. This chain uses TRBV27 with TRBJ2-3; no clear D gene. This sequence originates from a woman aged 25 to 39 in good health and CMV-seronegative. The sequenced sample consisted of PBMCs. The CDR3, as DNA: TGTGCCAGCAGTCTGACTAGCACAGATACGCAGTATTTT. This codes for CASSLTSTDTQYF.